The 10 T cell receptor beta chains listed next were all sequenced from one sample in a study of T-cell memory formation after mild COVID-19. TCRdb passed the 5' RACE reads through MiXCR, listing each CDR3 protein once. Found here are some 100,000 distinct CDR3 sequences, roughly 11% of them singletons; the top ten hold roughly 40%. Sequencing was carried out using PBMCs or a T cell subset sorted from them (not recorded which). The receptors come from a man younger than 35 who had mild COVID-19 (a few samples of this study predate the infection). Cell type and time point are not known.

Concerning this clonotype itself: One end of the junction is discordant with germline, which a read error may explain. The chain links TRBV29-1 to TRBJ1-1; perhaps TRBD1 as D (6 bases). Germline loops: CDR1 SQVTM, CDR2 ANQGSEA. The CDR3 totals 10 residues. This chain's CDR3 is CSARDTEAFF. CDR3 in DNA: TGCAGCGCTCGGGACACCGAAGCTTTCTTT.

The chain uses TRBV7-9 and TRBJ2-2; 10 bases fit TRBD2. In germline, CDR1 is SEHNR, CDR2 FQNEAQ (reference sequence). The V segment lost 4 bases and the J segment 0 bases; nucleotides outside the gene matches: 5. This CDR3 has 17 amino acids. DNA for the CDR3: TGTGCCAGCAGCTCGGGACTAGCGTCTGCGAACACCGGGGAGCTGTTTTTT. It yields the protein CASSSGLASANTGELFF.

The chain uses TRBV5-1 and TRBJ1-1; TRBD1 agrees at 8 bases. CDR1 and CDR2 (germline): SGHRS, YFSETQ. V gave up 4 bases and J gave up 7 bases; unmatched junction bases: 3. CDR3 length equals 12 residues. The CDR3 region has the DNA TGCGCCAGCAGCCTGGACAGGGTTGAAGCTTTCTTT. This translates into CASSLDRVEAFF.

The V and J genes are TRBV7-2 and TRBJ2-3; TRBD2 matches 11 bases. Looked up from germline, CDR1 is SGHTA and CDR2 is FQGNSA. The CDR3 is 14 residues long. V was pared by 6 bases and J by 2 bases, with 1 base of the junction left unmatched. For the CDR3, the DNA is TGTGCCAGCAGACTAGCGGGGGTCACAGATACGCAGTATTTT. It encodes CASRLAGVTDTQYF.

V is TRBV10-2 and J is TRBJ1-1; D not resolved. The germline V and J ends were trimmed by 8 bases and 3 bases, with 19 bases remaining between them. This CDR3 contains 15 residues. Germline-derived CDR1 and CDR2 are WSHSY and SAAADI. In nucleotides, the CDR3 is TGCGCCAGCGTGCCCCCGAAGGGTGAGGACACTGAAGCTTTCTTT. Translating gives CASVPPKGEDTEAFF.

CDR3 sequence reads: CASSLFGDTGELFF. CDR3 bases: TGTGCCAGCAGCTTATTTGGGGATACCGGGGAGCTGTTTTTT. This rearrangement joins TRBV7-3 to TRBJ2-2, with D unresolved. Trimming cost V 2 bases and J 5 bases, with 9 bases left between them. From germline, CDR1 is SGHTA and CDR2 FQGTGA. CDR3 length: 14 amino acids.

V gene TRBV2 combines with J gene TRBJ2-1, with D unclear. Germline lookup yields CDR1 SNHLY and CDR2 FYNNEI. Trimming took off 6 bases at V and 4 bases at J, with 7 bases between the two ends. The CDR3 is 12 residues long. DNA for the CDR3: TGTGCCAGCAGGGGCGGTTACAATGAGCAGTTCTTC. It is translated as CASRGGYNEQFF.

The chain couples TRBV7-2 to TRBJ2-1; 15 nucleotides agree with TRBD2. Per germline, CDR1 SGHTA and CDR2 FQGNSA. J lost 1 base, V lost 5 bases, and 12 bases had no gene match. The CDR3 runs to 20 residues. The CDR3 coding sequence is TGTGCCAGCAGCCAACCCCCGGGACTAGCGGGGGGTGGTTCCTACAATGAGCAGTTCTTC. Residues: CASSQPPGLAGGGSYNEQFF.

This clonotype came up a few times. The chain recombines TRBV4-2 with TRBJ2-1; 9 bases are a match to TRBD2. Trimming took 0 bases from V and 4 from J; bases not matched to a gene: 7. CDR1 and CDR2 (germline): LGHNA, YNFKEQ. The length of the CDR3 is 17 residues. The CDR3 spells CASSQDSAGGYYNEQFF. In DNA, the CDR3 is TGTGCCAGCAGCCAAGATTCTGCGGGGGGGTATTACAATGAGCAGTTCTTC.

The chain uses TRBV6-5 and TRBJ2-1; D ambiguous. The CDR3 is made up of 15 amino acids. Looked up from germline, CDR1 is MNHEY and CDR2 is SVGAGI. V gave up 0 bases and J gave up 5 bases, with 11 bases separating them. The CDR3 region is CASSYSDGGHNEQFF. Written as DNA, the CDR3 is TGTGCCAGCAGTTACTCTGATGGCGGACACAATGAGCAGTTCTTC.